These T cell receptor beta chains were read from a single sample in a study of CD8 T cells in Susac syndrome. TCRdb called the immunoSEQ multiplex PCR reads again in MiXCR, with one record for every CDR3 protein. This sample carries roughly 130,000 distinct CDR3 sequences, roughly 94% of them seen once, and the ten largest clones take approximately 0.12%. Sequenced sample: CD4+ T cells from PBMCs. The receptors derive from a human donor with multiple sclerosis. The CDR3 runs from the conserved cysteine through the conserved F or W. Each record gives: clone size, V gene, J gene, D gene, CDR3 DNA, CDR3 protein. The D gene is left open where the match is weak. Rows give clone size only sometimes, using once, few, many, or a class for an expanded clone.

clone_size: NA; v_call: TRBV5-4; j_call: TRBJ2-7; d_call: NA; cdr3_nt: TGTGCCAGCAGCCCAGGGTATCTGAAAAACGAGCAGTACTTC; cdr3_aa: CASSPGYLKNEQYF
clone_size: NA; v_call: TRBV5-1; j_call: TRBJ2-1; d_call: TRBD2; cdr3_nt: TGCGCCAGCAGCTTGGGACTAGCGGGCCCCTACAATGAGCAGTTCTTC; cdr3_aa: CASSLGLAGPYNEQFF
clone_size: NA; v_call: TRBV6-1; j_call: TRBJ1-6; d_call: NA; cdr3_nt: TGTGCCAGCAGTGAAGCCGCAGGGACCAATTCACCCCTCCACTTT; cdr3_aa: CASSEAAGTNSPLHF
clone_size: NA; v_call: TRBV19; j_call: TRBJ1-5; d_call: NA; cdr3_nt: TGTGCCAGTAGTATGCGAGGCAGGGACAATCAGCCCCAGCATTTT; cdr3_aa: CASSMRGRDNQPQHF
clone_size: NA; v_call: TRBV18; j_call: TRBJ2-1; d_call: TRBD2; cdr3_nt: TGTGCCAGCTCACCACCGCGGACTAGCGGTAGCTCCTACAATGAGCAGTTCTTC; cdr3_aa: CASSPPRTSGSSYNEQFF
clone_size: once; v_call: TRBV18; j_call: TRBJ1-2; d_call: NA; cdr3_nt: TGTGCCAGCTCAAGTGAGCGAGATAACTATGGCTACACCTTC; cdr3_aa: CASSSERDNYGYTF
clone_size: NA; v_call: TRBV18; j_call: TRBJ1-1; d_call: TRBD1; cdr3_nt: TGTGCCAGCTCACCCCAGGGGGACGTTGGAGCTTTCTTT; cdr3_aa: CASSPQGDVGAFF
clone_size: NA; v_call: TRBV12-3/TRBV12-4; j_call: TRBJ2-1; d_call: NA; cdr3_nt: TGTGCCAGCAGTTCCTCTGGATGGGAGCAGTTCTTC; cdr3_aa: CASSSSGWEQFF
clone_size: once; v_call: TRBV6-5; j_call: TRBJ1-2; d_call: NA; cdr3_nt: TGTGCCAGCAGTTCGCGCAGCCCTATTGGCTACACCTTC; cdr3_aa: CASSSRSPIGYTF
clone_size: NA; v_call: TRBV19; j_call: TRBJ2-1; d_call: TRBD2; cdr3_nt: TGTGCCAGTAGTACCACAAGTGGCGGGGGAAGCTACAATGAGCAGTTCTTC; cdr3_aa: CASSTTSGGGSYNEQFF
clone_size: NA; v_call: TRBV11-2; j_call: TRBJ2-3; d_call: TRBD2; cdr3_nt: TGTGCCAGCCTAAGCGGGGGGGCAGGCACAGATACGCAGTATTTT; cdr3_aa: CASLSGGAGTDTQYF
clone_size: NA; v_call: TRBV30; j_call: TRBJ2-2; d_call: NA; cdr3_nt: TGTGCCTGGAGTGTACAAGGGCGCAGGCAGACCCACTCGAACACCGGGGAGCTGTTTTTT; cdr3_aa: CAWSVQGRRQTHSNTGELFF
clone_size: NA; v_call: TRBV10-3; j_call: TRBJ2-7; d_call: NA; cdr3_nt: TGTGCCATCAAGGAAGGCACAGGGACCCTCTACGAGCAGTACTTC; cdr3_aa: CAIKEGTGTLYEQYF
clone_size: once; v_call: TRBV14; j_call: TRBJ2-5; d_call: NA; cdr3_nt: TGTGCCAGCAGCCAACGCCGTGGGGTTGAGACCCAGTACTTC; cdr3_aa: CASSQRRGVETQYF
clone_size: NA; v_call: TRBV5-1; j_call: TRBJ2-3; d_call: NA; cdr3_nt: TGCGCCAGCAGCTTTGTCGGGCGAGGCGGGTCGCAGTATTTT; cdr3_aa: CASSFVGRGGSQYF